This T cell receptor beta chain was identified in a study of T-cell memory formation after mild COVID-19. V gave up 5 bases and J gave up 7 bases, with 15 bases separating them. The CDR3 spans 13 residues. This clonotype was seen a handful of times. TCRdb analysed the 5' RACE reads with MiXCR anew, one entry per CDR3 protein. Of fewer than 700,000 distinct CDR3 sequences listed, roughly 18% were seen once; the top ten hold around 12%. V gene TRBV12-3 or TRBV12-4 combines with J gene TRBJ2-7; D is unresolved. Sequenced input: PBMCs or a T cell subset sorted from them (not recorded which). The receptor was isolated from an adult woman who had mild COVID-19 (a few samples of this study predate the infection). Cell type and time point are not known. CDR3 bases: TGTGCCAGCAGTCGACTCGCCCTAGGGGAGCAGTACTTC. Its protein product is CASSRLALGEQYF.